Included here is one TCR beta chain sequence, with context. Its antigen is as yet unknown. Germline values: CDR1 DFQATT, CDR2 SNEGSKA (reference sequence). V gave up 6 bases and J gave up 0 bases; unmatched junction bases: 6. CDR3 length equals 15 residues. This entry belongs to a study of CD8 T cells in Susac syndrome. Study-wide points: It was acknowledged by the study that relatively few individuals were included in its TCR sequencing and HLA analysis.

RNA, at roughly 0.5 to 1 ug, was reverse transcribed with random hexamers. The method of amplification for TCR beta CDR3 was immunoSEQ multiplex PCR, covering 54 Vbeta and 13 Jbeta. TCRdb re-analysed the immunoSEQ multiplex PCR reads in MiXCR, keeping a single row per CDR3 protein. The repertoire holds 180,000 or so distinct CDR3 sequences, with over 85% as singletons. The control group consisted of healthy donors matched for age and sex. Negative isolation yielded CD4+ and CD8+ T cells, and FACS enriched TEMRA cells. The sequenced material came from CD4+ T cells from PBMCs. The rearrangement uses TRBV20-1 and TRBJ2-1, with 9 bases lining up with TRBD2. This clonotype was obtained from a human donor in good health. CDR3 region: CSAKRGASSYNEQFF. The CDR3 DNA reads TGCAGTGCGAAGCGGGGGGCGAGCTCCTACAATGAGCAGTTCTTC.